This is a list of T cell receptor beta chains from one sample in a study of cytomegalovirus exposure and HLA in healthy donors. Produced via immunoSEQ multiplex PCR; TCRdb's table is partial and in-frame only. The sample yields approximately 120,000 clones, around 80% seen once. The sequencing sample was made of PBMCs. The receptors were sampled from a man younger than 40 in good health and CMV-seronegative. Each CDR3 is given with its conserved first and last residue. The order of the fields is V gene, D gene, CDR3 length, J gene, clone size, CDR3 protein, CDR3 DNA. The D gene is left open where the match is weak. The size field is filled for only some rows; it gives once, few, many or a size class.

v_call: TRBV15
d_call: TRBD1
cdr3_length: 18
j_call: TRBJ1-1
clone_size: -
cdr3_aa: CATSRERDRGSRDTEAFF
cdr3_nt: TGTGCCACCAGCAGAGAAAGGGACAGGGGCTCGAGGGACACTGAAGCTTTCTTT

v_call: TRBV9
d_call: TRBD1
cdr3_length: 13
j_call: TRBJ2-7
clone_size: -
cdr3_aa: CASSGTGHYEQYF
cdr3_nt: TGTGCCAGCAGCGGGACAGGGCACTACGAGCAGTACTTC

v_call: TRBV7-6
d_call: -
cdr3_length: 15
j_call: TRBJ2-3
clone_size: few
cdr3_aa: CASSLGVGSTDTQYF
cdr3_nt: TGTGCCAGCAGCTTAGGGGTCGGGAGCACAGATACGCAGTATTTT

v_call: TRBV4-2
d_call: -
cdr3_length: 15
j_call: TRBJ1-5
clone_size: -
cdr3_aa: CASSQVGGENQPQHF
cdr3_nt: TGTGCCAGCAGCCAAGTGGGAGGGGAAAATCAGCCCCAGCATTTT

v_call: TRBV7-6
d_call: -
cdr3_length: 16
j_call: TRBJ2-7
clone_size: -
cdr3_aa: CASSSHRGDIFYEQYF
cdr3_nt: TGTGCCAGCAGCTCACACCGTGGGGACATTTTCTACGAGCAGTACTTC

v_call: TRBV6-5
d_call: -
cdr3_length: 14
j_call: TRBJ2-7
clone_size: -
cdr3_aa: CASSYSRLVGQRNF
cdr3_nt: TGTGCCAGCAGTTACTCACGTCTAGTCGGACAGCGGAACTTC

v_call: TRBV11-2
d_call: -
cdr3_length: 12
j_call: TRBJ1-5
clone_size: -
cdr3_aa: CASSPEGQPQHF
cdr3_nt: TGTGCCAGCAGTCCCGAGGGCCAGCCCCAGCATTTT

v_call: TRBV30
d_call: -
cdr3_length: 13
j_call: TRBJ2-7
clone_size: once
cdr3_aa: CAWSPSGGYEQYF
cdr3_nt: TGTGCCTGGAGTCCATCTGGCGGCTACGAGCAGTACTTC

v_call: TRBV5-6
d_call: TRBD1
cdr3_length: 14
j_call: TRBJ2-3
clone_size: -
cdr3_aa: CASSPTGGGDTQYF
cdr3_nt: TGTGCCAGCAGCCCGACAGGGGGAGGGGATACGCAGTATTTT

v_call: TRBV18
d_call: TRBD1
cdr3_length: 15
j_call: TRBJ2-1
clone_size: once
cdr3_aa: CASSQSGTGFDEQFF
cdr3_nt: TGTGCCAGCTCCCAATCCGGGACAGGGTTCGATGAGCAGTTCTTC

v_call: TRBV6-1
d_call: TRBD1
cdr3_length: 16
j_call: TRBJ1-5
clone_size: few
cdr3_aa: CASSEEAGGGNQPQHF
cdr3_nt: TGTGCCAGCAGTGAAGAAGCAGGGGGCGGCAATCAGCCCCAGCATTTT

v_call: TRBV6-1
d_call: -
cdr3_length: 14
j_call: TRBJ1-5
clone_size: -
cdr3_aa: CASSEAQFNQPQHF
cdr3_nt: TGTGCCAGCAGTGAAGCACAGTTCAATCAGCCCCAGCATTTT

v_call: TRBV11-3
d_call: -
cdr3_length: 17
j_call: TRBJ2-2
clone_size: -
cdr3_aa: CASSLGEAVLDTGELFF
cdr3_nt: TGTGCCAGCAGCTTAGGTGAGGCGGTTCTTGACACCGGGGAGCTGTTTTTT

v_call: TRBV10-3
d_call: TRBD1
cdr3_length: 13
j_call: TRBJ1-2
clone_size: few
cdr3_aa: CAIFGDRPYGYTF
cdr3_nt: TGTGCCATCTTTGGGGACAGGCCATATGGCTACACCTTC

v_call: TRBV7-8
d_call: -
cdr3_length: 13
j_call: TRBJ2-5
clone_size: few
cdr3_aa: CASSVLRGETQYF
cdr3_nt: TGTGCCAGCAGCGTCCTCCGAGGAGAGACCCAGTACTTC

v_call: TRBV5-6
d_call: TRBD1
cdr3_length: 14
j_call: TRBJ2-5
clone_size: once
cdr3_aa: CASSRDRRQETQYF
cdr3_nt: TGTGCCAGCAGCCGGGACAGGAGACAAGAGACCCAGTACTTC

v_call: TRBV28
d_call: -
cdr3_length: 12
j_call: TRBJ2-7
clone_size: -
cdr3_aa: CASSDKAYEQYF
cdr3_nt: TGTGCCAGCAGCGACAAAGCCTACGAGCAGTACTTC

v_call: TRBV5-5
d_call: -
cdr3_length: 12
j_call: TRBJ2-7
clone_size: -
cdr3_aa: CASSLKDTLWYF
cdr3_nt: TGTGCCAGCAGCTTAAAGGACACCCTCTGGTACTTC

v_call: TRBV11-2
d_call: -
cdr3_length: 15
j_call: TRBJ1-6
clone_size: -
cdr3_aa: CASSLKWTGDSPLHF
cdr3_nt: TGTGCCAGCAGCTTAAAGTGGACTGGAGACTCACCCCTCCACTTT

v_call: TRBV28
d_call: TRBD1
cdr3_length: 17
j_call: TRBJ1-2
clone_size: once
cdr3_aa: CASSLLGTGSSNYGYTF
cdr3_nt: TGTGCCAGCAGTTTATTGGGGACAGGGTCGTCTAACTATGGCTACACCTTC

v_call: TRBV15
d_call: -
cdr3_length: 15
j_call: TRBJ1-2
clone_size: -
cdr3_aa: CATSRHSQGGYGYTF
cdr3_nt: TGTGCCACCAGCAGACATAGTCAGGGCGGCTATGGCTACACCTTC

v_call: TRBV6-5
d_call: -
cdr3_length: 15
j_call: TRBJ1-2
clone_size: -
cdr3_aa: CASSYGQASNYGYTF
cdr3_nt: TGTGCCAGCAGCTACGGACAAGCCTCTAACTATGGCTACACCTTC

v_call: TRBV5-1
d_call: TRBD1
cdr3_length: 16
j_call: TRBJ1-1
clone_size: -
cdr3_aa: CASSWDREFMNTEAFF
cdr3_nt: TGCGCCAGCAGCTGGGACAGAGAGTTCATGAACACTGAAGCTTTCTTT

v_call: TRBV27
d_call: TRBD1
cdr3_length: 14
j_call: TRBJ2-7
clone_size: few
cdr3_aa: CASSPGTGGNEQYF
cdr3_nt: TGTGCCAGCAGTCCAGGGACAGGGGGCAACGAGCAGTACTTC

v_call: TRBV4-1
d_call: -
cdr3_length: 17
j_call: TRBJ1-5
clone_size: -
cdr3_aa: CASSQDESAGSNQPQHF
cdr3_nt: TGCGCCAGCAGCCAAGATGAGTCGGCAGGGAGCAATCAGCCCCAGCATTTT

v_call: TRBV7-8
d_call: -
cdr3_length: 12
j_call: TRBJ2-7
clone_size: -
cdr3_aa: CASNLLPYEQYF
cdr3_nt: TGTGCCAGCAATCTACTACCCTACGAGCAGTACTTC

v_call: TRBV9
d_call: TRBD2
cdr3_length: 18
j_call: TRBJ2-1
clone_size: -
cdr3_aa: CASSLSRGAGGHNREQFF
cdr3_nt: TGTGCCAGCAGCCTTAGTCGGGGGGCGGGAGGCCATAATCGGGAGCAGTTCTTC

v_call: TRBV27
d_call: TRBD1
cdr3_length: 14
j_call: TRBJ1-2
clone_size: -
cdr3_aa: CASSLWAGGYGYTF
cdr3_nt: TGTGCCAGCAGTTTATGGGCAGGGGGTTATGGCTACACCTTC

v_call: TRBV10-2
d_call: -
cdr3_length: 15
j_call: TRBJ1-1
clone_size: -
cdr3_aa: CASRDHGGSNTEAFF
cdr3_nt: TGCGCCAGCAGGGATCACGGAGGGAGCAACACTGAAGCTTTCTTT

v_call: TRBV2
d_call: TRBD1
cdr3_length: 15
j_call: TRBJ2-2
clone_size: -
cdr3_aa: CASSDRTGSTGELFF
cdr3_nt: TGTGCCAGCAGTGACAGGACAGGGAGCACCGGGGAGCTGTTTTTT

v_call: TRBV13
d_call: TRBD2
cdr3_length: 13
j_call: TRBJ2-1
clone_size: -
cdr3_aa: CASSTGTSVRQFF
cdr3_nt: TGTGCCAGCAGCACAGGGACTAGTGTTCGGCAGTTCTTC

v_call: TRBV6-5
d_call: -
cdr3_length: 16
j_call: TRBJ2-5
clone_size: -
cdr3_aa: CASSYSGLRTQETQYF
cdr3_nt: TGTGCCAGCAGTTACTCCGGACTGAGAACTCAAGAGACCCAGTACTTC

v_call: TRBV7-8
d_call: -
cdr3_length: 17
j_call: TRBJ1-5
clone_size: -
cdr3_aa: CASSYYGGTGSNQPQHF
cdr3_nt: TGTGCCAGCAGCTATTACGGCGGAACTGGGAGCAATCAGCCCCAGCATTTT

v_call: TRBV30
d_call: TRBD2
cdr3_length: 13
j_call: TRBJ2-3
clone_size: -
cdr3_aa: CAWRSGATDTQYF
cdr3_nt: TGTGCCTGGAGGAGCGGGGCCACAGATACGCAGTATTTT

v_call: TRBV5-8
d_call: -
cdr3_length: 14
j_call: TRBJ2-7
clone_size: -
cdr3_aa: CASSLARVSYEQYF
cdr3_nt: TGTGCCAGCAGCTTGGCCAGGGTTTCCTACGAGCAGTACTTC

v_call: TRBV30
d_call: -
cdr3_length: 12
j_call: TRBJ2-5
clone_size: -
cdr3_aa: CAWTTGELTQYF
cdr3_nt: TGTGCCTGGACCACGGGGGAGCTGACCCAGTACTTC

v_call: TRBV18
d_call: -
cdr3_length: 17
j_call: TRBJ1-1
clone_size: -
cdr3_aa: CASSPQRLRSMNTEAFF
cdr3_nt: TGTGCCAGCTCACCGCAGAGACTGCGGTCTATGAACACTGAAGCTTTCTTT

v_call: TRBV5-1
d_call: TRBD1
cdr3_length: 16
j_call: TRBJ2-1
clone_size: -
cdr3_aa: CASSLGWTGDNNEQFF
cdr3_nt: TGCGCCAGCAGCTTGGGGTGGACAGGGGACAACAATGAGCAGTTCTTC

v_call: TRBV7-3
d_call: -
cdr3_length: 14
j_call: TRBJ1-4
clone_size: -
cdr3_aa: CASSLSGTHEKLFF
cdr3_nt: TGTGCCAGCAGCTTGTCCGGGACACACGAAAAACTGTTTTTT

v_call: TRBV4-1
d_call: -
cdr3_length: 13
j_call: TRBJ2-3
clone_size: -
cdr3_aa: CASSQQGTDTQYF
cdr3_nt: TGCGCCAGCAGCCAACAGGGGACAGATACGCAGTATTTT

v_call: TRBV19
d_call: -
cdr3_length: 13
j_call: TRBJ1-2
clone_size: -
cdr3_aa: CASSGKEEGGYTF
cdr3_nt: TGTGCCAGTAGTGGAAAAGAAGAGGGAGGCTACACCTTC